The entry below describes one TCR beta chain. Its antigen is currently not known. A much larger clone sits a single nucleotide away, making a read error possible. The record originates from a study of T cells in Graves' hyperthyroidism and ophthalmopathy (dated by TCRdb to between 2017 and 2020). Study-wide context: A discovery cohort of about a hundred patients, about 40 with Graves' ophthalmopathy and 55 to 60 with stable Graves' hyperthyroidism, was used to find distinguishing TCR V-J signatures. An independent validation cohort of fewer than 20 hyperthyroidism patients and approximately 16 patients who later progressed to ophthalmopathy tested prospective prediction of ophthalmopathy. For training and testing, the 100 or so patients in the discovery cohort were randomly divided in a 7:3 ratio. In about 6 Graves' hyperthyroidism patients, the study also compared T-cell repertoires from thyroid tissue with T-cell repertoires from blood. After sampling, hyperthyroidism patients received methimazole starting at 30 mg daily, and ophthalmopathy patients received high-dose intravenous methylprednisolone. TCR Vbeta CDR3 sequencing of 140 or so peripheral blood samples (more than 40 ophthalmopathy, roughly 74 hyperthyroidism and approximately 17 progressor patients) is reported in the paper. The investigation overall reported the following: In validation, the model predicted progression to ophthalmopathy a median of about 6.5 months before onset, with approximately 71% sensitivity and almost 75% specificity. Blood samples also contained most of the expanded thyroid clonotypes (frequency above 0.001), which suggests that blood repertoires may reflect thyroid immune responses. In cross-validation, a model built on a 13 V-J signature told ophthalmopathy apart from stable hyperthyroidism with less than 90% sensitivity and about 81% specificity, and in testing the same model reached 80%/75%. No statistical method was used to fix the sample size in advance, and group allocation was not hidden from the investigators.

Any patient with an uncontrolled infection, another autoimmune disease, pregnancy or lactation was excluded. Diagnoses were based on clinical symptoms, serum thyroxine and TRAb, thyroid ultrasound and orbital computed tomography. Total RNA was extracted with Trizol reagent, and quality was checked on an Agilent 2100 Bioanalyzer. Counted from cysteine to phenylalanine, this CDR3 has 13 amino acids. The sequence is cut down to CDR3 DNA, 39 bases in frame from base 1. The germline V gene supplies CDR1 SGHVS and CDR2 FQNEAQ. Trimming costs V 6 bases and J 3 bases, and their ends lie 12 bases apart. The TCR beta CDR3 regions were amplified from RNA transcripts. The first round of RT-PCR for the TCR CDR3 was performed with the HTBI primer set and the Qiagen OneStep RT-PCR kit. Libraries were constructed in a second round of multiplex PCR, after which size selection and purification were performed. Sequencing of the libraries was done on an Illumina HiSeq2000 using paired-end 100 bp reads. Under the source paper's analysis protocol: Raw data were processed with SOAPnuke, discarding reads with adapters, uncalled bases, mean Phred below 15, or no exact constant-primer or identifier match. High-quality paired reads were merged with COPE v1.2.5, and unique nucleotide sequences were defined as clonotypes. MiTCR v1.1 was used to align the clonotypes against IMGT TRBV, TRBD and TRBJ reference segments. Only V-J combinations with frequency above 0.0001, covering about 99% of repertoires, were analysed. The TCS score was defined as the ratio of F50 (clonal expansion) to E x V (chaos), calculated using BLOSUM62-based TCRdist between CDR3 peptides within each V-J. Welch's t-statistics and random forest reduced several hundred V-J features to roughly 13, which were used in a naive Bayes classifier (R e1071). Thyroid-blood repertoire similarity was quantified with the Morisita-Horn index. TCRdb passed the public sequencing reads through fastp at Q25 and MiXCR, retaining productive beta sequences. Each entry is one CDR3 protein sequence, shown with its most common DNA and genes. The authors' filters were not applied to this entry. The sample records approximately 640,000 distinct CDR3 sequences, roughly 45% of which are singletons. The ten largest clonotypes hold approximately 7.2% of the sample.

The chain links TRBV7-8 with TRBJ2-7; the D gene cannot be named for sure. This clonotype was sampled from an adult man with Graves' disease, either hyperthyroidism or ophthalmopathy (not recorded which). Sequencing was performed on peripheral blood or thyroid tissue (not recorded which). In nucleotide form, the sequence is TGTGCCAGCAGTCTTGACGGCGTCTACGAGCAGTACTTC. This yields the protein CASSLDGVYEQYF.